This T cell receptor (beta chain) was identified in a study of cytomegalovirus exposure and HLA in healthy donors. Turning to the study itself: Earlier work reported 117 million unique TCR beta sequences from 150 million to 200 million T cells.

Study results and caveats: Common viral pathogens seemed, in a later analysis, to connect with several of the most significant clusters. Segments of the TCR beta V type were, in most cases, productive about 90% or about 30% of the time in an earlier analysis. The study labeled fewer than 200 TCR beta chains cytomegalovirus-associated.

The primer mix had 60 Vbeta and 13 Jbeta primers. Using immunoSEQ multiplex PCR, the repertoire was profiled, and TCRdb retains in-frame clones only, with some absent. Among roughly 220,000 clones listed, roughly 70% were seen once. CDR3 length: 12 amino acids. CDR1 is MNHEY and CDR2 is SVGAGI in the germline V gene. For this clone: Its specificity is not known. Germline and junction disagree at one end, which may indicate a read error.

The genes are TRBV6-5 and TRBJ2-1; possibly TRBD1 for D (5 bases). The sequencing sample was made of PBMCs. The receptor was derived from a woman in her twenties or thirties in good health and CMV-seronegative. This CDR3 is CATSGAVDEQFF. CDR3 nucleotide sequence: TGTGCCACCAGTGGGGCCGTCGATGAGCAGTTCTTC.